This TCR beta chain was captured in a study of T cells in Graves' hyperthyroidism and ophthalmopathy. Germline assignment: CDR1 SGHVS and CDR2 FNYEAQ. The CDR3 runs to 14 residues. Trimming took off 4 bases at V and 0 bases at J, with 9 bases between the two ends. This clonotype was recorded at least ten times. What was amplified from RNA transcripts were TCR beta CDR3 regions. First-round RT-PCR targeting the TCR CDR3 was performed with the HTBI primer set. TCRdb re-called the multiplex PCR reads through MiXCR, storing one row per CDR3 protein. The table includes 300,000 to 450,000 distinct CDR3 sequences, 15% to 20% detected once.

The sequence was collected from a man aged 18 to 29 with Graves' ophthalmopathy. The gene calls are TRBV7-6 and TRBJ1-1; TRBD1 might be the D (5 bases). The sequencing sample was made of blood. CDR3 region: CASSSGHLNTEAFF. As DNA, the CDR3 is TGTGCCAGCAGCTCAGGACATTTGAACACTGAAGCTTTCTTT.